The clone carrying this TCR beta chain has just a few counts. The antigen remains undetermined. This sample was taken from a study of T cells in Graves' hyperthyroidism and ophthalmopathy. The ends were cut back, 5 bases at V and 3 bases at J, with 11 bases in the middle. The CDR3 loop spans 13 amino acids. Germline lookup yields CDR1 DFQATT and CDR2 SNEGSKA (reference sequence). Patients having uncontrolled infection, another autoimmune disease, pregnancy or lactation were not included. Based on clinical symptoms, serum thyroxine and TRAb, thyroid ultrasound and orbital computed tomography, diagnoses were reached. Study results and caveats: Researchers found most expanded thyroid clonotypes above 0.001 in blood as well.

Amplification of TCR beta CDR3 regions used RNA as the template. RT-PCR in the first round (using the HTBI primer set) targeted the TCR CDR3. In TCRdb, the multiplex PCR reads were re-called with MiXCR into one record per CDR3 protein. The sample has under 750,000 distinct CDR3 sequences; over 15% are singletons. The chain has TRBV20-1 and TRBJ1-3; tentatively, D is TRBD1 (5 bases). The TCR comes from a woman in her forties or fifties with Graves' hyperthyroidism that later progressed to Graves' ophthalmopathy. The sequencing sample was made of blood. CDR3 nucleotides: TGCAGTGCTGGGTCAGGGTATGGAAACACCATATATTTT. It encodes CSAGSGYGNTIYF.